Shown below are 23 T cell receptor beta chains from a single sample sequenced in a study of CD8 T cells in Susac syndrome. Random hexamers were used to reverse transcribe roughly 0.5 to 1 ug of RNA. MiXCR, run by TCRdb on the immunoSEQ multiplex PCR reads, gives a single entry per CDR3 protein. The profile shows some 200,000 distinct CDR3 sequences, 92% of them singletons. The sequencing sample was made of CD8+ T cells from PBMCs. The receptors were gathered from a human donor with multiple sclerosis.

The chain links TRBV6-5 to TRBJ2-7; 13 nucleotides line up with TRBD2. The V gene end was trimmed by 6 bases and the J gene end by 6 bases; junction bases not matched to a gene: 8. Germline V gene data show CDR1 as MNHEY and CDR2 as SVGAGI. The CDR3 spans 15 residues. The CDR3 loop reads CASSSRTSGSGEQYF. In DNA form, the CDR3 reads TGTGCCAGCAGCTCTCGGACTAGCGGGAGTGGCGAGCAGTACTTC.

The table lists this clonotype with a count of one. This CDR3 is CASSEGLAGRYEQYF. In nucleotides, the CDR3 is TGTGCCAGCAGCGAAGGACTAGCGGGGCGCTACGAGCAGTACTTC. This rearrangement joins TRBV9 to TRBJ2-7; 12 nucleotides line up with TRBD2. Germline V gives CDR1 SGDLS, CDR2 YYNGEE. The CDR3 runs 15 residues. After removal of 3 bases from V and 3 bases from J, the junction contained 4 bases not matched to a gene.

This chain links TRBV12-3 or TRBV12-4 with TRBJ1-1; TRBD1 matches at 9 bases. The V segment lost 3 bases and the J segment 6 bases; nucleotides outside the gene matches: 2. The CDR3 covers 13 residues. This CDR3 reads CASSLGQGAEAFF. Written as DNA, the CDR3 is TGTGCCAGCAGTTTGGGACAGGGAGCTGAAGCTTTCTTT.

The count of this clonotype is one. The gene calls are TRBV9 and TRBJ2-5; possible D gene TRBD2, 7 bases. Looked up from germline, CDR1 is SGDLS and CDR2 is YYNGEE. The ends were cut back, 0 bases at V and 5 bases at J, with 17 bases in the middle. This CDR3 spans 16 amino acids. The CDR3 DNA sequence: TGTGCCAGCAGCGTAGAAGGGGGAGGGCTGGGGGAGACCCAGTACTTC. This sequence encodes CASSVEGGGLGETQYF.

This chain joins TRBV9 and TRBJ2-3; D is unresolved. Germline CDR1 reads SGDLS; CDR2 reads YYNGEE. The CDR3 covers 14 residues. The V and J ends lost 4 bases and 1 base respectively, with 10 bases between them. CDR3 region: CASSPGSGTDTQYF. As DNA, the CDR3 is TGTGCCAGCAGCCCCGGTTCGGGCACAGATACGCAGTATTTT.

CDR3 bases: TGTGCCAGCAGTCCCGGGACAGGGAAGAACTATGGCTACACCTTC. It codes for CASSPGTGKNYGYTF. The chain links TRBV12-3 or TRBV12-4 to TRBJ1-2; 9 positions agree with TRBD1. CDR3 length: 15 amino acids. The ends lost 5 bases at V and 2 bases at J; junction bases unmatched: 6.

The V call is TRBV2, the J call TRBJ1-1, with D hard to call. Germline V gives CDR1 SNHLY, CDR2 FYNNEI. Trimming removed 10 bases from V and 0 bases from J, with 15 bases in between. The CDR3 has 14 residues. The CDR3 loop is CATQVVNLNTEAFF. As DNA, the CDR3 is TGTGCCACCCAAGTTGTGAACCTGAACACTGAAGCTTTCTTT.

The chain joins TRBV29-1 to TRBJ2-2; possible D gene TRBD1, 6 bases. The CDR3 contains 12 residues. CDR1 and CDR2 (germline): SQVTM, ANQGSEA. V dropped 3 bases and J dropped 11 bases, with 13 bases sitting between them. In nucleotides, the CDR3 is TGCAGCGTTGAGGGTGGGGGCGGTGAGCTGTTTTTT. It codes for CSVEGGGGELFF.

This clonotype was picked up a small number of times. CDR3 sequence reads: CASSEGNEQYF. The CDR3 region has the DNA TGCGCCAGCAGTGAGGGGAACGAGCAGTACTTC. The V gene is TRBV10-2, the J gene TRBJ2-7, with no clear D. V was clipped by 2 bases and J by 5 bases, with 4 bases between them. Per germline, CDR1 WSHSY and CDR2 SAAADI. The CDR3 covers 11 residues.

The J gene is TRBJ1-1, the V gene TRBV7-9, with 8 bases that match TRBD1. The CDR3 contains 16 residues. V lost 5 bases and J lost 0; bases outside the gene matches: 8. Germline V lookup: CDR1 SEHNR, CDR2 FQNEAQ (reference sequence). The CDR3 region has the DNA TGTGCCAGCAGCCCCCAGCGGACAGGGTTGAACACTGAAGCTTTCTTT. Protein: CASSPQRTGLNTEAFF. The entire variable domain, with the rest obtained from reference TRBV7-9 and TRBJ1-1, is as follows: DTGVSQNPRHKITKRGQNVTFRCDPISEHNRLYWYRQTLGQGPEFLTYFQNEAQLEKSRLLSDRFSAERPKGSFSTLEIQRTEQGDSAMYLCASSPQRTGLNTEAFFGQGTRLTVV.

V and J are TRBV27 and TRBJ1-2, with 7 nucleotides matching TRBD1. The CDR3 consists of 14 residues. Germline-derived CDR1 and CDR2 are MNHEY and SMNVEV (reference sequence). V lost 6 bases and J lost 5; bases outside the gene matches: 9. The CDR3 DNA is TGTGCCAGCAGCCCCGGGACAGCGGGATATGGCTACACCTTC. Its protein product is CASSPGTAGYGYTF.

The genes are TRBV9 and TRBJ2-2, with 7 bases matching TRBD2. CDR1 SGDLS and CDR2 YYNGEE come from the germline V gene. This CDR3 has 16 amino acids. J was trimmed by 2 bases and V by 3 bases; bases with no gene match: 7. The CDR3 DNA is TGTGCCAGCAGCGCCCTGCCGGGACTAAACACCGGGGAGCTGTTTTTT. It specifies CASSALPGLNTGELFF.

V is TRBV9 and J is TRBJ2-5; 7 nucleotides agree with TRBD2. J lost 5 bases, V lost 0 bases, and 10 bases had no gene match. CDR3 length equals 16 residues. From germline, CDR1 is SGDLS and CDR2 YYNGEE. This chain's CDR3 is CASSVARAGDEETQYF. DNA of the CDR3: TGTGCCAGCAGCGTAGCTCGCGCGGGGGACGAGGAGACCCAGTACTTC.

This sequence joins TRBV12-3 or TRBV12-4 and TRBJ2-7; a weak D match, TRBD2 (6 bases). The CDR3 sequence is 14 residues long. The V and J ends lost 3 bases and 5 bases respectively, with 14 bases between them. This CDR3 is CASSLRLAKHEQYF. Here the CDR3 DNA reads TGTGCCAGCAGTTTGCGGCTAGCGAAACACGAGCAGTACTTC.

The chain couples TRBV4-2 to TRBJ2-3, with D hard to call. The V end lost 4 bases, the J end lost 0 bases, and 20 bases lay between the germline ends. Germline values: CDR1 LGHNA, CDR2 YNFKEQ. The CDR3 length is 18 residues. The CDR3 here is CASSPYARLSMSTDTQYF. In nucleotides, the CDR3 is TGTGCCAGCAGCCCCTACGCCAGGCTGAGTATGAGCACAGATACGCAGTATTTT.

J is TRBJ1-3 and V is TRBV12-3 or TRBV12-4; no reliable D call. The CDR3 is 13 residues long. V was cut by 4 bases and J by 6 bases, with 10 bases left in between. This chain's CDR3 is CASSSPPKNTIYF. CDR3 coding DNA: TGTGCCAGCAGTTCCCCACCCAAAAACACCATATATTTT.

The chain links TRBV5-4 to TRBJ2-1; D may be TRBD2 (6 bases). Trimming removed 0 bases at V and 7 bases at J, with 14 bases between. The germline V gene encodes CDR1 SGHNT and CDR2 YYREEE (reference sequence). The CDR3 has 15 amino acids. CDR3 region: CASSLGGFGGNEQFF. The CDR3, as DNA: TGTGCCAGCAGCTTGGGCGGGTTCGGGGGTAATGAGCAGTTCTTC.

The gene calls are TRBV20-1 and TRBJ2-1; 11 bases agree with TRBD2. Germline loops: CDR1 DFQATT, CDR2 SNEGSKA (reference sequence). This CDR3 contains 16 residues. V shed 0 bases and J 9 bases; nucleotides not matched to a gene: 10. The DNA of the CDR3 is TGCAGTGCTAGAGACCCACTAGCGGGGGCCCCGGGTGAGCAGTTCTTC. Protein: CSARDPLAGAPGEQFF.

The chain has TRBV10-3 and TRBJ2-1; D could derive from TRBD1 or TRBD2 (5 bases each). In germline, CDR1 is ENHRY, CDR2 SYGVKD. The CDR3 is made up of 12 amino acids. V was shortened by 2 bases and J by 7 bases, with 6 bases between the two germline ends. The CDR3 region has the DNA TGTGCCATCAGTGAGGGGGGTAATGAGCAGTTCTTC. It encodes CAISEGGNEQFF.

The CDR3 nucleotides are TGTGCCAGCAGCTCGGCCCGCGTGACAGGGGGCCACGAGCAGTACTTC. This encodes CASSSARVTGGHEQYF. This chain joins TRBV12-3 or TRBV12-4 and TRBJ2-7, with 10 bases fitting TRBD1. The V segment lost 6 bases and the J segment 5 bases; nucleotides outside the gene matches: 13. The CDR3 loop spans 16 amino acids.

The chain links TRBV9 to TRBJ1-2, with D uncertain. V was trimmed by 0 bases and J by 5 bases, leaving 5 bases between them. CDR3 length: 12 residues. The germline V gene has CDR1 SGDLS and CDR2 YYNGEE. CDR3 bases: TGTGCCAGCAGCGTAGGCATTTATGGCTACACCTTC. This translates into CASSVGIYGYTF.

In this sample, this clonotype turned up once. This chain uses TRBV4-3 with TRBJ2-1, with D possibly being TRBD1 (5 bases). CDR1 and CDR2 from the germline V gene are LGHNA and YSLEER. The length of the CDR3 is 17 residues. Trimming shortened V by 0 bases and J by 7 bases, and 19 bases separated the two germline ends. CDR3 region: CASSQDRGWRPGNEQFF. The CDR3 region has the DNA TGCGCCAGCAGCCAAGATAGGGGTTGGCGGCCTGGGAATGAGCAGTTCTTC.

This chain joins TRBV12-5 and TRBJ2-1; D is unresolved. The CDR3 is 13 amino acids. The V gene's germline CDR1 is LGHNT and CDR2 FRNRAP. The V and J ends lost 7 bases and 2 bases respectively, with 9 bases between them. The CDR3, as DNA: TGTGCTAGTGCCTTGGCTGCCTACAATGAGCAGTTCTTC. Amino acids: CASALAAYNEQFF. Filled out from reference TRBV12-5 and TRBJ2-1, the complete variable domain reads DARVTQTPRHKVTEMGQEVTMRCQPILGHNTVFWYRQTMMQGLELLAYFRNRAPLDDSGMPKDRFSAEMPDATLATLKIQPSEPRDSAVYFCASALAAYNEQFFGPGTRLTVL.